This T cell receptor (beta chain) was identified during a study of spatial heterogeneity in lung cancer. Regarding time point: sample taken at primary tumor resection. Sequencing of whole RNA from tumor, nontumor lung or frozen PBMC involved no sorting. TCR cDNA molecules were tagged individually, and each one carried a unique molecular identifier. TCRdb passed the 5' RACE reads through MiXCR, listing each CDR3 protein once. The sample carries roughly 38,000 distinct CDR3 sequences, 3% to 3.5% recorded once. This clonotype has at least ten counts. The CDR3 consists of 13 residues. Between the trimmed V and J ends, which lost 5 bases and 8 bases, there was a span of 15 bases.

The chain joins TRBV12-3 or TRBV12-4 to TRBJ1-1, with unresolved D. The sequence came from a male donor with early-stage non-small cell lung cancer. Sequenced material: normal lung tissue next to the tumor, taken at surgery. The CDR3 protein is CASSRQHENEAFF. The CDR3 DNA reads TGTGCCAGCAGTCGCCAGCATGAAAACGAAGCTTTCTTT.